This T cell receptor (beta chain) is drawn from a study of cytomegalovirus exposure and HLA in healthy donors. Study outcomes and limitations: Later work found most CMV-associated TCR beta chains apparently HLA-restricted. There were 160 or so TCR beta chains listed as cytomegalovirus-associated.

With 7 bases clipped from V and 9 bases from J, the junction kept 14 bases outside the gene matches. Looked up from germline, CDR1 is MNHNY and CDR2 is SVGAGI (reference sequence). The CDR3 has 16 amino acids. Concerning this clone itself: Antigen unknown.

A multiplex PCR was run with 60 Vbeta primers and 13 Jbeta primers. Profiling relied on immunoSEQ multiplex PCR, and the TCRdb table lists in-frame clones only, not all of them. The table has tens of thousands of clones, more than 75% seen once; the top ten hold 3.5% to 4%. V is TRBV6-6 and J is TRBJ1-5; 11 positions match TRBD1. This TCR derives from a woman in her thirties or forties in good health and CMV-seronegative. The sample consisted of PBMCs. CDR3 region: CASTRGSGQGGMPQHF. In DNA, the CDR3 is TGTGCCAGCACCAGGGGGTCGGGACAGGGGGGAATGCCCCAGCATTTT.